Listed below are T cell receptor beta chains from one sample, sequenced in a study of CD8+CD57+ T cells in acquired aplastic anemia. TCRdb independently ran MiXCR on the reads; one entry per CDR3 protein. The sample shows about 42,000 distinct CDR3 sequences, 68% of them seen only once. The material sequenced was sorted CD4+, CD8+, or CD8+CD57+ T cells (not recorded which) from PBMCs. The receptor source for this set is a human donor in good health, serving as a control. CDR3s include the opening cysteine and the closing phenylalanine or tryptophan. Each record gives: clone size, D gene, V gene, J gene, CDR3 protein, CDR3 DNA. A D gene is named only where the DNA matches it firmly. Not every row has a clone size; where given, it reads once, few, many or a size class.

size: many; D: .; V: TRBV4-3; J: TRBJ2-2; CDR3: CASSPNTGELFF; DNA: TGCGCCAGCAGCCCCAACACCGGGGAGCTGTTTTTT
size: .; D: .; V: TRBV7-2; J: TRBJ2-7; CDR3: CASSPALLHSYEQYF; DNA: TGTGCCAGCAGCCCCGCCCTACTCCACTCCTACGAGCAGTACTTC
size: .; D: TRBD1; V: TRBV5-4; J: TRBJ2-7; CDR3: CASSSPGQGAYEQYF; DNA: TGTGCCAGCAGCTCTCCGGGACAGGGGGCCTACGAGCAGTACTTC
size: .; D: .; V: TRBV2; J: TRBJ1-1; CDR3: CASSPRVTNTEAFF; DNA: TGTGCCAGCAGCCCCAGGGTCACGAACACTGAAGCTTTCTTT
size: .; D: .; V: TRBV2; J: TRBJ2-7; CDR3: CASTSEGYEQYF; DNA: TGTGCCAGCACCTCGGAAGGTTACGAGCAGTACTTC
size: once; D: .; V: TRBV2; J: TRBJ1-3; CDR3: CASSTGFPSGNTIYF; DNA: TGTGCCAGCAGTACAGGGTTCCCCTCTGGAAACACCATATATTTT
size: .; D: TRBD1; V: TRBV7-6; J: TRBJ2-1; CDR3: CASSLVYRQGSYNEQFF; DNA: TGTGCCAGCAGCTTAGTATACCGACAGGGCTCCTACAATGAGCAGTTCTTC
size: .; D: .; V: TRBV30; J: TRBJ2-5; CDR3: CAWSIRQETQYF; DNA: TGTGCCTGGAGTATACGACAAGAGACCCAGTACTTC
size: .; D: .; V: TRBV20-1; J: TRBJ1-2; CDR3: CSAVTGSNYGYTF; DNA: TGCAGTGCTGTAACAGGTTCTAACTATGGATACACCTTC
size: .; D: .; V: TRBV12-3/TRBV12-4; J: TRBJ1-2; CDR3: CASSRTDAYGYTF; DNA: TGTGCCAGCAGCCGAACAGATGCCTATGGCTACACCTTC
size: .; D: TRBD2; V: TRBV29-1; J: TRBJ2-3; CDR3: CSVGGTSGDASTDTQYF; DNA: TGCAGCGTTGGAGGGACTAGCGGGGATGCTAGCACAGATACGCAGTATTTT
size: once; D: .; V: TRBV19; J: TRBJ1-6; CDR3: CASSPRGGNSPLHF; DNA: TGTGCCAGTAGCCCCCGGGGGGGGAATTCACCCCTCCACTTT
size: .; D: .; V: TRBV19; J: TRBJ1-1; CDR3: CASSMTGPREAFF; DNA: TGTGCCAGTAGTATGACAGGTCCTCGGGAAGCTTTCTTT
size: .; D: .; V: TRBV2; J: TRBJ2-3; CDR3: CASRTYTDTQYF; DNA: TGTGCCAGTAGGACGTACACAGATACGCAGTATTTT
size: .; D: .; V: TRBV7-2; J: TRBJ2-5; CDR3: CASSSLQGKTQYF; DNA: TGTGCCAGCAGCTCATTACAGGGAAAGACCCAGTACTTC
size: .; D: .; V: TRBV29-1; J: TRBJ2-7; CDR3: CSAVVADYEQYF; DNA: TGCAGCGCCGTGGTGGCAGACTACGAGCAGTACTTC
size: .; D: .; V: TRBV7-9; J: TRBJ1-1; CDR3: CASSHGGGDEAFF; DNA: TGTGCCAGCAGCCACGGGGGGGGTGATGAAGCTTTCTTT
size: .; D: .; V: TRBV15; J: TRBJ1-5; CDR3: CATSRDEGGETNQPQHF; DNA: TGTGCCACCAGCAGAGATGAGGGAGGGGAGACGAATCAGCCCCAGCATTTT
size: .; D: .; V: TRBV7-9; J: TRBJ2-5; CDR3: CASRRGETQYF; DNA: TGTGCCAGCAGGCGGGGAGAGACCCAGTACTTC
size: once; D: .; V: TRBV19; J: TRBJ2-7; CDR3: CASSIDRRSDEQYF; DNA: TGTGCCAGTAGTATAGATCGTAGAAGTGACGAGCAGTACTTC
size: .; D: .; V: TRBV7-2; J: TRBJ1-1; CDR3: CASSLVARGTEAFF; DNA: TGTGCCAGCAGCTTAGTTGCTCGCGGCACTGAAGCTTTCTTT
size: .; D: TRBD1; V: TRBV25-1; J: TRBJ2-7; CDR3: CASSYGQGEYEQYF; DNA: TGTGCCAGCAGCTACGGACAGGGGGAGTACGAGCAGTACTTC
size: .; D: .; V: TRBV29-1; J: TRBJ2-4; CDR3: CSVVERLGKNIQYF; DNA: TGCAGCGTTGTGGAGAGATTGGGGAAAAACATTCAGTACTTC
size: .; D: .; V: TRBV19; J: TRBJ2-3; CDR3: CASSSLPRTDTQCF; DNA: TGTGCCAGCAGTTCTCTCCCCCGCACAGATACGCAGTGTTTT
size: .; D: .; V: TRBV20-1; J: TRBJ2-1; CDR3: CSASGATYNEQFF; DNA: TGCAGTGCTAGCGGGGCCACCTACAATGAGCAGTTCTTC
size: many; D: .; V: TRBV12-3/TRBV12-4; J: TRBJ2-7; CDR3: CASSYDGYEQYF; DNA: TGTGCCAGCAGTTACGACGGGTACGAGCAGTACTTC
size: .; D: .; V: TRBV2; J: TRBJ1-2; CDR3: CASSEAGDYGYTF; DNA: TGTGCCAGCAGTGAAGCGGGTGACTATGGCTACACCTTC
size: .; D: .; V: TRBV7-8; J: TRBJ1-3; CDR3: CASSQDGSSGNTIYF; DNA: TGTGCCAGCAGCCAGGACGGTAGCTCTGGAAACACCATATATTTT
size: few; D: TRBD1; V: TRBV7-2; J: TRBJ1-1; CDR3: CASSFGQVSTEAFF; DNA: TGTGCCAGCAGCTTCGGACAGGTGAGCACTGAAGCTTTCTTT
size: .; D: .; V: TRBV19; J: TRBJ1-5; CDR3: CASSQDRRKPQHF; DNA: TGTGCCAGTAGCCAGGACAGAAGGAAGCCCCAGCATTTT
size: once; D: .; V: TRBV9; J: TRBJ1-2; CDR3: CASGREDYGYTF; DNA: TGTGCCAGCGGCCGGGAGGACTATGGCTACACCTTC
size: .; D: TRBD2; V: TRBV20-1; J: TRBJ2-7; CDR3: CSARGAGGSYEQYF; DNA: TGCAGTGCTAGAGGAGCGGGGGGCTCCTACGAGCAGTACTTC
size: .; D: .; V: TRBV9; J: TRBJ2-1; CDR3: CASSVEDSEQFF; DNA: TGTGCCAGCAGCGTAGAAGACAGTGAGCAGTTCTTC
size: .; D: .; V: TRBV7-7; J: TRBJ2-2; CDR3: CASSPPQGTGNTGELFF; DNA: TGTGCCAGCAGCCCCCCCCAGGGTACAGGGAACACCGGGGAGCTGTTTTTT
size: .; D: .; V: TRBV10-3; J: TRBJ1-2; CDR3: CAIRKGGDGYTF; DNA: TGTGCCATCAGGAAGGGGGGCGACGGCTACACCTTC
size: .; D: .; V: TRBV20-1; J: TRBJ2-5; CDR3: CSARGPWVSSAIETQYF; DNA: TGCAGTGCTAGGGGACCTTGGGTATCCTCCGCAATCGAGACCCAGTACTTC
size: .; D: .; V: TRBV10-1; J: TRBJ2-3; CDR3: CASSESSVATDTQYF; DNA: TGCGCCAGCAGTGAGTCTAGCGTGGCCACAGATACGCAGTATTTT
size: .; D: .; V: TRBV20-1; J: TRBJ2-4; CDR3: CSAEKAGIAKNIQYF; DNA: TGCAGTGCTGAGAAGGCCGGGATAGCCAAAAACATTCAGTACTTC
size: many; D: .; V: TRBV27; J: TRBJ1-5; CDR3: CASSLAGIPNQPQHF; DNA: TGTGCCAGCAGTTTAGCCGGGATACCTAATCAGCCCCAGCATTTT
size: many; D: TRBD1; V: TRBV12-3/TRBV12-4; J: TRBJ2-1; CDR3: CASSFGQGMYNEQFF; DNA: TGTGCCAGCAGTTTTGGACAGGGGATGTACAATGAGCAGTTCTTC
size: .; D: .; V: TRBV6-1; J: TRBJ2-7; CDR3: CASSNTDYEQYF; DNA: TGTGCCAGCAGCAACACAGACTACGAGCAGTACTTC
size: many; D: .; V: TRBV6-4; J: TRBJ2-1; CDR3: CASSEDSSYNEQFF; DNA: TGTGCCAGCAGCGAGGACAGTTCCTACAATGAGCAGTTCTTC
size: .; D: TRBD1; V: TRBV29-1; J: TRBJ1-5; CDR3: CSVAVGQGDQPQHF; DNA: TGCAGCGTTGCGGTTGGGCAGGGGGATCAGCCCCAGCATTTT